A selection of T cell receptor beta chains follows, all from one sample in a study of technical replicates of blood from four donors. TCRdb keeps only in-frame clones here, not all; method: immunoSEQ multiplex PCR. The sample carries around 57,000 clones, 94% recorded once. The sequencing sample was made of T cells isolated from PBMCs. Receptors originate from a human donor in good health. The CDR3 runs from the conserved cysteine through the conserved F or W. Each record gives: V gene, J gene, D gene, clone size, CDR3 protein, CDR3 DNA. The D gene is left open where the match is weak. A row's size may be missing; if present it is once, few, many or a size class.

TRBV7-8	TRBJ1-5	TRBD1	NA	CASSLVPDRGNQPQHF	TGTGCCAGCAGCTTAGTTCCGGACAGGGGGAATCAGCCCCAGCATTTT
TRBV28	TRBJ2-7	NA	NA	CASSPSWGEIYEQYF	TGTGCCAGCAGTCCCTCTTGGGGCGAGATATACGAGCAGTACTTC
TRBV6-5	TRBJ2-5	NA	once	CASSYGGETQYF	TGTGCCAGCAGTTACGGAGGAGAGACCCAGTACTTC
TRBV7-9	TRBJ1-5	TRBD1	NA	CASSLTGDYQPQHF	TGTGCCAGCAGCTTGACAGGGGACTATCAGCCCCAGCATTTT
TRBV7-9	TRBJ2-7	TRBD2	NA	CASSLGLAGESSYEQYF	TGTGCCAGCAGCTTAGGGCTAGCGGGGGAGAGCTCCTACGAGCAGTACTTC
TRBV5-1	TRBJ1-1	NA	NA	CASSLLRDTEAFF	TGCGCCAGCAGCTTGTTGAGGGACACTGAAGCTTTCTTT
TRBV15	TRBJ2-6	TRBD2	NA	CATSSTSTSLAGAAGANVLTF	TGTGCCACCAGCAGTACATCTACCTCACTAGCGGGGGCGGCAGGGGCCAACGTCCTGACTTTC
TRBV5-6	TRBJ2-7	NA	NA	CASSSSGVTTEQYF	TGTGCCAGCAGCTCTAGTGGGGTGACTACCGAGCAGTACTTC
TRBV9	TRBJ2-5	NA	NA	CASSVAATASRETQYF	TGTGCCAGCAGCGTAGCAGCCACAGCCTCACGGGAGACCCAGTACTTC
TRBV18	TRBJ2-1	TRBD2	NA	CASQTKLAGGANEQFF	TGTGCCAGCCAAACCAAACTAGCGGGAGGGGCTAATGAGCAGTTCTTC
TRBV5-6	TRBJ1-1	TRBD1	NA	CASSTGQGAGTEAFF	TGTGCCAGCAGCACGGGACAGGGGGCGGGAACTGAAGCTTTCTTT
TRBV15	TRBJ1-1	NA	NA	CATSRATPGGAFF	TGTGCCACCAGCAGAGCTACCCCCGGTGGAGCTTTCTTT
TRBV10-2	TRBJ1-1	TRBD1	once	CASSEVAGGITEAFF	TGCGCCAGCAGTGAGGTCGCAGGGGGCATCACTGAAGCTTTCTTT
TRBV18	TRBJ1-3	NA	NA	CASSPQEGNTIYF	TGTGCCAGCTCACCACAAGAGGGAAACACCATATATTTT
TRBV9	TRBJ2-1	TRBD2	NA	CASSVASSGDNEQFF	TGTGCCAGCAGCGTAGCGTCTAGCGGAGACAATGAGCAGTTCTTC
TRBV20-1	TRBJ2-7	TRBD1	NA	CSAETGHEQYF	TGCAGTGCAGAGACAGGGCACGAGCAGTACTTC
TRBV29-1	TRBJ2-2	NA	once	CSVVLTGELFF	TGCAGCGTTGTTCTCACCGGGGAGCTGTTTTTT
TRBV5-6	TRBJ2-7	NA	NA	CASSLAGSYEQYF	TGTGCCAGCAGCTTGGCGGGGTCCTACGAGCAGTACTTC
TRBV11-2	TRBJ1-6	NA	NA	CASSLDSSAPPLHF	TGTGCCAGCAGCTTAGATTCCTCTGCGCCACCCCTCCACTTT
TRBV9	TRBJ2-7	TRBD2	NA	CASSGAGGYEQYF	TGTGCCAGCAGCGGTGCGGGGGGCTACGAGCAGTACTTC